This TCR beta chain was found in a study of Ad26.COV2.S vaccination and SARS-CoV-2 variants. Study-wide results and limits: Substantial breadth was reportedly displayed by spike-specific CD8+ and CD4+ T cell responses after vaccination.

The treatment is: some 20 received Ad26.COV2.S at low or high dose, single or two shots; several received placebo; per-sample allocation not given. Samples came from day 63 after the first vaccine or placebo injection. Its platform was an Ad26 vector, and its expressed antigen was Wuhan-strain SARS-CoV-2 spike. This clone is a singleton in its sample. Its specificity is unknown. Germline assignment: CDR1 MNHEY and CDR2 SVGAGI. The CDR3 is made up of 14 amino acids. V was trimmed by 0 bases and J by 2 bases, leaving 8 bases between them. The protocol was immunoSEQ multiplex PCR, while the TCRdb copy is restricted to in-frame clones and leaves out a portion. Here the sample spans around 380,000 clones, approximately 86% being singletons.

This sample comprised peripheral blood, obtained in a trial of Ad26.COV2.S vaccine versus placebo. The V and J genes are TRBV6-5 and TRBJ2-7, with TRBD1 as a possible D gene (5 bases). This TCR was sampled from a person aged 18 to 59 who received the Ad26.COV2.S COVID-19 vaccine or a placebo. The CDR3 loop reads CASSYSRQTYEQYF. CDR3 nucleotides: TGTGCCAGCAGTTACTCCCGACAGACCTACGAGCAGTACTTC.